The 6 T cell receptor beta chains below all came from one sample that was sequenced in a study of early T cells in non-severe SARS-CoV-2 infection. In TCRdb, the 5' RACE reads were re-called with MiXCR into one record per CDR3 protein. The table records 30,000 to 45,000 distinct CDR3 sequences, roughly 5.9% of them present only once. Material: whole blood. The receptors shown here come from an adult who was a healthcare worker with PCR-confirmed SARS-CoV-2 infection or an uninfected control (not recorded which).

This clonotype was found many times. The chain links TRBV30 to TRBJ2-7; tentatively, D is TRBD2 (6 bases). V was cut by 3 bases and J by 7 bases, with 19 bases left in between. Germline V CDR1 and CDR2: GTSNPN, SVGIG (reference sequence). The CDR3 totals 14 residues. The CDR3 DNA sequence: TGTGCCTGGAGGGATAGTCCGGCTGGAGGGGAGCAGTACTTC. It yields the protein CAWRDSPAGGEQYF. Full variable domain (outside the CDR3, taken from reference TRBV30 and TRBJ2-7): SQTIHQWPATLVQPVGSPLSLECTVEGTSNPNLYWYRQAAGRGLQLLFYSVGIGQISSEVPQNLSASRPQDRQFILSSKKLLLSDSGFYLCAWRDSPAGGEQYFGPGTRLTVT.

In this sample, this clonotype turned up many times. The chain combines TRBV12-3 or TRBV12-4 with TRBJ1-1; D possibly corresponds to TRBD1 (5 bases). V lost 5 bases, J lost 4 bases, and 17 bases lay in between. The CDR3 sequence is 15 residues long. CDR3 DNA: TGTGCCAGCAGTACTCATCACGGGGGGTTCACTGAAGCTTTCTTT. Translated, it gives CASSTHHGGFTEAFF.

This rearrangement joins TRBV4-3 to TRBJ2-4; unclear D gene. Germline V gene sequence: CDR1 LGHNA, CDR2 YSLEER. The germline V and J ends were trimmed by 1 base and 0 bases, with 13 bases remaining between them. This CDR3 is 17 amino acids long. The CDR3 spells CASSQAHGDPAKNIQYF. The CDR3 bases are TGCGCCAGCAGCCAAGCACATGGAGACCCAGCCAAAAACATTCAGTACTTC.

Ten or more counts support this clonotype. The V call is TRBV20-1, the J call TRBJ2-7; 9 bases are a match to TRBD1. Germline assignment: CDR1 DFQATT and CDR2 SNEGSKA (reference sequence). This CDR3 contains 15 residues. V shed 4 bases and J 2 bases; nucleotides not matched to a gene: 9. Here the CDR3 reads CSATVPGQGTYEQYF. The CDR3 DNA reads as TGCAGTGCTACTGTACCGGGACAGGGTACCTACGAGCAGTACTTC.

This clonotype showed up many times. This chain uses TRBV5-6 with TRBJ2-5; D is unclear. This CDR3 region has 13 residues. Trimming pared 0 bases from V and 3 bases from J, leaving 6 bases between. The germline CDR1 and CDR2 sequences are SGHDT and YYEEEE. CDR3 nucleotides: TGTGCCAGCAGCTTGGACTACGAAGAGACCCAGTACTTC. Translation gives CASSLDYEETQYF.

As to this clonotype: It may be a read error: a sequence one base away is much more abundant. The rearrangement uses TRBV25-1 and TRBJ1-1, with D possibly being TRBD1 (6 bases). Germline CDR1 reads MGHDK; CDR2 reads SYGVNS. The CDR3 consists of 13 residues. The CDR3 DNA is TGTGCCGGCAGTGGACAGCCGAACACTGAAGCTTTCTTT. Protein product: CAGSGQPNTEAFF.